These 17 T cell receptor beta chains came from one sample sequenced in a study of tissue T cells after allogeneic stem cell transplantation. Method: immunoSEQ multiplex PCR; TCRdb's copy keeps in-frame clones and lacks some. The sample contains roughly 9,700 clones, roughly 45% of which appear only once. Time point here: mouse harvest day 7 after allogeneic transplant. Each mouse received 10^7 T-cell-depleted marrow cells plus 10^6 splenic CD5+ T cells by tail vein. The sequenced sample was gut tissue. Source of these receptors: a female BALB/c mouse given C57BL/6 T cells with graft-versus-host disease after an allogeneic hematopoietic cell transplant.

Only a few counts were recorded for this clone. Mouse germline and gene names are used. The CDR3 end is not reached by the read, which stops 1 residue before it; the germline J gene fills it in. Different DNA sequences within this sample yield the same CDR3. The genes are TRBV26 and TRBJ2-1; D call uncertain. The ends were cut back, 3 bases at V and 1 base at J, with 4 bases in the middle. The CDR3 sequence is 13 residues long. Germline CDR1 and CDR2: KGHPV and FQNQEV (reference sequence). The sequenced CDR3 bases are TGTGCCAGCAGTCTCCAAAACTATGCTGAGCAGTTC. Amino acid sequence: CASSLQNYAEQF. The complete CDR3 reads CASSLQNYAEQFF.

About this clone: Mouse gene names and germline throughout. The read comes to an end 1 residue before the CDR3 does, leaving the germline J gene to fill in the end. The chain uses TRBV23 and TRBJ1-5. CDR1 KGHTA and CDR2 FQNQQP come from the germline V gene. The CDR3 consists of 14 residues. The CDR3 loop reads CSSSRRAGNQAPLF. The sequenced part of the CDR3 DNA is TGCTCCAGCAGCCGGAGGGCCGGCAACCAGGCTCCGCTT.

For this clone: Any gene name here is a mouse gene name. The sequenced fragment ends 1 residue before the CDR3 boundary, so the rest is inferred from the germline J gene. This rearrangement joins TRBV24 to TRBJ2-3, with D maybe TRBD2 (6 bases). Germline loops: CDR1 KGHTA, CDR2 FRNEEI. The germline V and J ends were trimmed by 3 bases and 1 base, with 11 bases remaining between them. The CDR3 covers 15 residues. CDR3 bases read: TGTGCCAGCAGTCTAGGGCCTGGGGGTGCAGAAACGCTGTAT. This gives the protein CASSLGPGGAETLY. The complete CDR3 sequence is CASSLGPGGAETLYF.

This clone was counted only a few times. Mouse gene names apply. The read terminates 1 residue before the CDR3 end, so the remaining end is supplied by the germline J gene. The rearrangement links TRBV23 to TRBJ1-1. Germline-derived CDR1 and CDR2 are KGHTA and FQNQQP. This CDR3 is 13 amino acids long. This chain's CDR3 is CSSIQGARTEVFF. The sequenced part of the CDR3 DNA is TGCTCCAGCATTCAGGGGGCGCGGACAGAAGTCTTC.

By share, this clone ranks as medium-sized (0.01 to 0.1%). Genes and germline come from the mouse. The CDR3 end falls 1 residue outside the read, so it is completed with the germline J gene. V gene TRBV26 combines with J gene TRBJ1-5; 9 nucleotides agree with TRBD1. Looked up from germline, CDR1 is KGHPV and CDR2 is FQNQEV (reference sequence). The ends lost 4 bases at V and 3 bases at J; junction bases unmatched: 4. The CDR3 consists of 15 residues. CDR3 sequence: CASSPGTGSNQAPLF. CDR3 DNA, as far as it was read: TGTGCCAGCAGTCCCGGGACAGGGTCCAACCAGGCTCCGCTT.

This clone rates as medium-sized. Genes here carry mouse names. The CDR3 end lies 1 residue beyond the end of the read and is filled in from the germline J gene. This chain connects TRBV14 to TRBJ2-2; D might be TRBD1 or TRBD2, each matching 5 bases. The CDR3 loop spans 14 amino acids. The V and J ends lost 0 bases and 3 bases respectively, with 6 bases between them. Germline V gene lookup returns CDR1 SGHDT and CDR2 FRDEAV. This CDR3 reads CASSFWDDTGQLYF. The CDR3 DNA, read in part, is TGTGCCAGCAGTTTCTGGGACGACACCGGGCAGCTCTAC.

Notes on this clone: All gene names here are mouse names. Read data end 1 residue before the CDR3 end; the end is taken from the germline J gene. The chain joins TRBV26 to TRBJ2-7; 9 nucleotides match TRBD2. CDR3 length equals 14 residues. Trimming cost V 2 bases and J 3 bases; bases outside gene matches: 2. Germline CDR1 is KGHPV and CDR2 is FQNQEV (reference sequence). Partial CDR3 DNA: TGTGCCAGCAGTCTGAGACTGGGGGTCTATGAACAGTAC. Its translation is CASSLRLGVYEQY. The whole CDR3 region reads CASSLRLGVYEQYF.

Concerning this clone: Gene names and germline refer to mouse. The observed sequence ends 1 residue before the CDR3 terminus, with the missing tail filled in from the germline J gene. The chain employs TRBV16 and TRBJ1-1; the D gene is possibly TRBD1 (5 bases). Germline CDR1 reads SGHSA; CDR2 reads FRNQAP. The CDR3 is 13 amino acids. Trimming removed 0 bases at V and 7 bases at J, with 9 bases between. Partial CDR3 DNA: TGTGCAAGCAGCTTAGACGGGGGGGGAGAAGTCTTC. Translated, it gives CASSLDGGGEVF. The whole CDR3 sequence is CASSLDGGGEVFF.

This clone was observed a handful of times. The germline and genes are mouse ones. The missing CDR3 end, 1 residue past where the read stops, is filled in from the germline J gene. The genes are TRBV5 and TRBJ2-5, with D perhaps TRBD2 (5 bases). The CDR3 runs 14 residues. CDR1 LGHNA and CDR2 YNLKQL come from the germline V gene (reference sequence). Trimming pared 1 base from V and 1 base from J, leaving 6 bases between. CDR3 residues: CASSQAWDQDTQYF. Incomplete CDR3 DNA: TGTGCCAGCAGCCAAGCCTGGGACCAAGACACCCAGTAC.

In the case of this clone: Gene names and germline refer to mouse. The read ends 1 residue early relative to the CDR3; the germline J gene fills the gap. V and J are TRBV3 and TRBJ1-1; D gene unclear. V lost 5 bases to trimming and J lost 3 bases, with 10 bases between them. Germline values: CDR1 SNHLY, CDR2 FYNGKV (reference sequence). This CDR3 has 13 residues. The sequenced part of the CDR3 DNA is TGTGCCAGCAGCCGGGTTGGCGACACAGAAGTCTTC. It specifies CASSRVGDTEVF. The CDR3 reads in full as CASSRVGDTEVFF.

This clone was picked up a small number of times. All gene names here are mouse names. The missing CDR3 end, 1 residue past where the read stops, is filled in from the germline J gene. The rearrangement uses TRBV15 and TRBJ1-5; D remains ambiguous. The CDR3 extends over 13 amino acids. Germline CDR1 and CDR2: SGHND and FRSKSL. V dropped 2 bases and J dropped 4 bases, with 6 bases sitting between them. CDR3 residues: CASSLRQNQAPLF. CDR3 DNA, as far as it was read: TGTGCCAGCAGTTTAAGGCAGAACCAGGCTCCGCTT.

This clone was recorded a few times. Genes and germline are mouse. The read is 1 residue too short to cover the CDR3 end, so that end is filled in from the germline J gene. This chain uses TRBV26 with TRBJ1-1; 7 bases match TRBD1. The ends lost 4 bases at V and 3 bases at J; junction bases unmatched: 2. This CDR3 comprises 13 residues. The germline V gene encodes CDR1 KGHPV and CDR2 FQNQEV (reference sequence). CDR3 protein: CASSRDRDTEVFF. The sequenced part of the CDR3 DNA is TGTGCCAGCAGTCGGGACAGAGACACAGAAGTCTTC.

In regard to this clone: Gene names and germline match the mouse. The read comes to an end 1 residue before the CDR3 does, leaving the germline J gene to fill in the end. This sequence joins TRBV26 and TRBJ1-3; a weak D match, TRBD1 (6 bases). This CDR3 has 13 amino acids. The V gene lost 5 bases and the J gene lost 3 bases, with 8 bases spanning the gap. Germline V lookup: CDR1 KGHPV, CDR2 FQNQEV (reference sequence). The CDR3 is CASSSGVGNTLYF. CDR3 DNA, as far as it was read: TGTGCCAGCAGTTCAGGGGTTGGAAATACGCTCTAT. Looking up the rest from reference TRBV26 and TRBJ1-3 gives the full variable domain: NSKVIQTPRYLVKGQGQKAKMRCIPEKGHPVVFWYQQNKNNEFKFLINFQNQEVLQQIDMTEKRFSAECPSNSPCSLEIQSSEAGDSALYLCASSSGVGNTLYFGEGSRLIVV.

To note about this clone: Gene names and germline match the mouse. The read halts 1 residue ahead of the CDR3 end, with the missing end drawn from the germline J gene. This chain joins TRBV26 and TRBJ1-4; no clear D gene. Germline CDR1 reads KGHPV; CDR2 reads FQNQEV (reference sequence). Trimming took off 2 bases at V and 7 bases at J, with 8 bases between the two ends. This CDR3 region has 13 residues. The CDR3 DNA, read in part, is TGTGCCAGCAGTCTGCTGGGTGGCGAAAGATTATTT. Its protein product is CASSLLGGERLF. The whole CDR3 sequence is CASSLLGGERLFF.

This clone was found a few times. The genes and germline here are from mouse. Coverage ceases 1 residue before the CDR3 finishes, and the germline J gene fills in the end. V usage is TRBV4 and J usage is TRBJ2-7, with no clear D. Germline loops: CDR1 LGHDT, CDR2 YNNKQL (reference sequence). Trimming removed 3 bases at V and 0 bases at J, with 9 bases between. The length of the CDR3 is 14 residues. This CDR3 reads CASSYLGSSYEQYF. The covered CDR3 bases are TGTGCCAGCAGCTATCTTGGTAGCTCCTATGAACAGTAC.

Turning to this clone: These gene names are mouse names. The DNA ends 1 residue before the CDR3 does, and the rest of the CDR3 is filled in from the germline J gene. The chain has TRBV26 and TRBJ1-2, with 9 bases that match TRBD1. Germline V gives CDR1 KGHPV, CDR2 FQNQEV (reference sequence). J was trimmed by 3 bases and V by 3 bases; bases with no gene match: 5. The CDR3 spans 15 residues. The CDR3 sequence: CASSLTGTGYSDYTF. The covered CDR3 bases are TGTGCCAGCAGTCTCACCGGGACAGGGTACTCCGACTACACC. The variable domain in full, with the rest retrieved from reference TRBV26 and TRBJ1-2, is NSKVIQTPRYLVKGQGQKAKMRCIPEKGHPVVFWYQQNKNNEFKFLINFQNQEVLQQIDMTEKRFSAECPSNSPCSLEIQSSEAGDSALYLCASSLTGTGYSDYTFGSGTRLLVI.

This clone was counted only a few times. Gene names are the mouse ones. The CDR3 end is not reached by the read, which stops 1 residue before it; the germline J gene fills it in. This chain joins TRBV20 and TRBJ2-4; D is unresolved. The CDR3 is 10 residues long. V gave up 3 bases and J gave up 2 bases, with 0 bases separating them. Germline V lookup: CDR1 GFQATS, CDR2 STVNSAI. This CDR3 is CGASQNTLYF. The DNA read from the CDR3 is TGTGGTGCTAGTCAAAACACCTTGTAC.